Shown below are 27 T cell receptor beta chains from a single sample sequenced in a study of OX40 agonist ivuxolimab in advanced cancers. Assay used: immunoSEQ multiplex PCR; TCRdb lists only in-frame clones, some missing. The sample gives about 94,000 clones, around 87% of which show up once; about 0.33% is in the top ten. The sequencing used CD4+ or CD8+ T cells sorted from blood, collected in a trial of the OX40 agonist ivuxolimab. All receptors come from an adult with an advanced solid tumor such as melanoma, head and neck, liver or kidney cancer.

V gene TRBV6-5 combines with J gene TRBJ1-4; D uncertain. There are 13 residues in the CDR3. The germline gives CDR1 MNHEY, CDR2 SVGAGI. Trimming shortened V by 6 bases and J by 0 bases, and 5 bases separated the two germline ends. The CDR3 loop is CASRQTTNEKLFF. CDR3 in DNA: TGTGCCAGCAGACAGACAACTAATGAAAAACTGTTTTTT.

The chain combines TRBV28 with TRBJ1-5; D remains ambiguous. The CDR3 is made up of 16 amino acids. V gave up 5 bases and J gave up 3 bases, with 17 bases separating them. The germline V gene encodes CDR1 MDHEN and CDR2 SYDVKM. This chain's CDR3 is CASSPGRVGINQPQHF. Written as DNA, the CDR3 is TGTGCCAGCAGTCCCGGCCGGGTGGGGATCAATCAGCCCCAGCATTTT.

The chain links TRBV30 to TRBJ2-1; D unclear. The CDR3 extends over 8 amino acids. Germline V gene lookup returns CDR1 GTSNPN and CDR2 SVGIG (reference sequence). CDR3 coding DNA: TGTGGCTACAATGAGCAGTTCTTC. Translation: CGYNEQFF.

The chain uses TRBV7-2 and TRBJ2-1; no firm D call. V shed 5 bases and J shed 0 bases, with 11 bases lying between them. Germline CDR1 and CDR2: SGHTA and FQGNSA. The CDR3 runs to 15 residues. The CDR3 sequence: CASSPEFSSYNEQFF. The DNA of the CDR3 is TGTGCCAGCAGCCCGGAGTTCAGCTCCTACAATGAGCAGTTCTTC.

This chain connects TRBV7-2 to TRBJ2-7; 8 bases agree with TRBD1. The V gene's germline CDR1 is SGHTA and CDR2 FQGNSA. The CDR3 has 18 amino acids. The trim removed 3 bases at V and 2 bases at J, leaving 15 bases unmatched. CDR3 sequence reads: CASSFRSGQGDAAYEQYF. The CDR3 DNA follows: TGTGCCAGCAGCTTCCGATCAGGACAGGGCGACGCGGCCTACGAGCAGTACTTC. Looking up the rest from reference TRBV7-2 and TRBJ2-7 gives the full variable domain: GAGVSQSPSNKVTEKGKDVELRCDPISGHTALYWYRQSLGQGLEFLIYFQGNSAPDKSGLPSDRFSAERTGGSVSTLTIQRTQQEDSAVYLCASSFRSGQGDAAYEQYFGPGTRLTVT.

The V gene is TRBV4-3, the J gene TRBJ2-7, with D possibly being TRBD1 (6 bases). V lost 1 base, J lost 3 bases, and 22 bases lay in between. This CDR3 is 18 amino acids long. Germline-derived CDR1 and CDR2 are LGHNA and YSLEER. CDR3: CASSQGPHLTGSDYEQYF. For the CDR3, the DNA is TGCGCCAGCAGCCAAGGCCCCCATTTGACAGGCTCGGACTACGAGCAGTACTTC.

The genes are TRBV5-4 and TRBJ1-1; no firm D call. Germline assignment: CDR1 SGHNT and CDR2 YYREEE (reference sequence). The CDR3 loop spans 14 amino acids. V was clipped by 2 bases and J by 0 bases, with 8 bases between them. The chain's CDR3 is CASSFGRLNTEAFF. The CDR3 DNA reads TGTGCCAGCAGCTTCGGACGCCTGAACACTGAAGCTTTCTTT.

V usage is TRBV6-4 and J usage is TRBJ1-4; D uncertain. The CDR3 totals 11 residues. V lost 6 bases and J 7 bases, leaving 6 bases between the germline ends. Germline assignment: CDR1 MRHNA and CDR2 SNTAGT. CDR3 nucleotides: TGTGCCAGCAGGGCTGGTGAAAAACTGTTTTTT. Encoded protein: CASRAGEKLFF.

V usage is TRBV6-1 and J usage is TRBJ1-2; 8 nucleotides line up with TRBD1. The CDR3 is made up of 14 amino acids. V was clipped by 6 bases and J by 4 bases; unmatched bases: 7. Germline V gene lookup returns CDR1 MNHNS and CDR2 SASEGT. CDR3 sequence (DNA): TGTGCCAGCAGCCAGGACAGGGTGGGCTATGGCTACACCTTC. The encoded protein is CASSQDRVGYGYTF.

The V call is TRBV5-1, the J call TRBJ1-3; TRBD1 matches at 8 bases. CDR3 length: 17 residues. V was clipped by 2 bases and J by 0 bases; unmatched bases: 7. CDR1 is SGHRS and CDR2 is YFSETQ in the germline V gene. The CDR3 here is CASSFGTGTGSGNTIYF. As DNA, the CDR3 is TGCGCCAGCAGCTTTGGTACCGGGACAGGCTCTGGAAACACCATATATTTT. The variable domain in full, completed from reference TRBV5-1 and TRBJ1-3, reads KAGVTQTPRYLIKTRGQQVTLSCSPISGHRSVSWYQQTPGQGLQFLFEYFSETQRNKGNFPGRFSGRQFSNSRSEMNVSTLELGDSALYLCASSFGTGTGSGNTIYFGEGSWLTVV.

This clone showed up just once. The chain is built from TRBV7-2 and TRBJ2-3; a possible D gene is TRBD2 (6 bases). The CDR3 loop spans 15 amino acids. Germline V gene sequence: CDR1 SGHTA, CDR2 FQGNSA. V was pared by 5 bases and J by 0 bases, with 12 bases between. The chain's CDR3 is CASSPDYLSTDTQYF. The DNA for the CDR3 is TGTGCCAGCAGCCCGGACTACCTCAGCACAGATACGCAGTATTTT.

This sequence joins TRBV6-4 and TRBJ1-2; no clear D gene. CDR1 MRHNA and CDR2 SNTAGT come from the germline V gene. Trimming left V 2 bases short and J 5 bases short, with 12 bases between. This CDR3 contains 14 residues. For the CDR3, the DNA is TGTGCCAGCAGTGACACGGGGTCGAAATATGGCTACACCTTC. Translated, it gives CASSDTGSKYGYTF.

The chain carries TRBV10-3 and TRBJ1-5, with D possibly matching TRBD1 (6 bases). Germline CDR1 and CDR2: ENHRY and SYGVKD. The CDR3 covers 15 residues. Here the CDR3 DNA reads TGTGCGTCCCAACAGGGCCCAGATCCTAATCAGCCCCAGCATTTT. It translates to CASQQGPDPNQPQHF.

The chain joins TRBV6-5 to TRBJ1-2; 8 bases are a match to TRBD1. With V trimmed by 5 bases and J by 7 bases, 6 bases remained unmatched. Germline assignment: CDR1 MNHEY and CDR2 SVGAGI. This CDR3 has 13 amino acids. The CDR3 here is CASSPQGEVGYTF. The CDR3 nucleotides are TGTGCCAGCAGTCCACAGGGGGAAGTTGGCTACACCTTC.

V usage is TRBV29-1 and J usage is TRBJ2-6; 9 bases are shared with TRBD1. Trimming cost V 3 bases and J 1 base; bases outside gene matches: 1. This CDR3 is built from 15 residues. CDR1 and CDR2 (germline): SQVTM, ANQGSEA. In nucleotides, the CDR3 is TGCAGCGTTGAGGGGACAGGGTCTGGGGCCAACGTCCTGACTTTC. Translating it yields CSVEGTGSGANVLTF.

The chain has TRBV12-5 and TRBJ2-7; tentative D call: TRBD1 (6 bases). V lost 1 base, J lost 1 base, and 11 bases lay in between. The CDR3 is 15 amino acids. Germline loops: CDR1 LGHNT, CDR2 FRNRAP. The CDR3 region is CASGLGQAQSYEQYF. Here the CDR3 DNA reads TGTGCTAGTGGTTTGGGACAGGCCCAATCCTACGAGCAGTACTTC. Looking up the rest from reference TRBV12-5 and TRBJ2-7 gives the full variable domain: DARVTQTPRHKVTEMGQEVTMRCQPILGHNTVFWYRQTMMQGLELLAYFRNRAPLDDSGMPKDRFSAEMPDATLATLKIQPSEPRDSAVYFCASGLGQAQSYEQYFGPGTRLTVT.

This rearrangement joins TRBV5-4 to TRBJ2-1; TRBD2 agrees at 12 bases. Germline V gene sequence: CDR1 SGHNT, CDR2 YYREEE (reference sequence). V trimming: 3 bases; J trimming: 8 bases; junction bases outside the gene matches: 9. CDR3 length: 16 amino acids. CDR3 in amino acids: CASSSGTSGGRHEQFF. The CDR3, as DNA: TGTGCCAGCAGCTCCGGAACTAGCGGGGGGCGTCATGAGCAGTTCTTC.

The chain combines TRBV5-1 with TRBJ2-7; 10 nucleotides agree with TRBD2. The CDR3 loop spans 16 amino acids. Trimming cost V 3 bases and J 0 bases; bases outside gene matches: 6. The germline CDR1 and CDR2 sequences are SGHRS and YFSETQ. Written as DNA, the CDR3 is TGCGCCAGCAGCTCCTCGCTAGCGGGGGCCTCCTACGAGCAGTACTTC. Protein: CASSSSLAGASYEQYF.

About this clone itself: At one end, the junction sequence differs from germline, possibly due to a read error. The chain recombines TRBV7-7 with TRBJ2-5, with 14 bases matching TRBD2. The CDR3 has 15 amino acids. Germline loops: CDR1 SSHAT, CDR2 FNYEAQ (reference sequence). The CDR3 coding sequence is TGTGCTAGCAGCAACGGACTAGCGGGGGGAGAGACCCAGTACTTC. This codes for CASSNGLAGGETQYF.

This clone was detected once. This chain connects TRBV7-8 to TRBJ1-2, with 8 bases lining up with TRBD1. Trimming at V came to 5 bases and at J to 3 bases, leaving 11 bases not matched to a gene. The CDR3 runs to 16 residues. Germline CDR1 is SGHVS and CDR2 is FQNEAQ. In nucleotides, the CDR3 is TGTGCCAGCAGCCCGGGACAGGCGCACTCCGACTATGGCTACACCTTC. The encoded protein is CASSPGQAHSDYGYTF.

This chain connects TRBV6-5 to TRBJ2-7, with TRBD1 matching 9 bases. The V segment lost 7 bases and the J segment 0 bases; nucleotides outside the gene matches: 4. The CDR3 runs 14 residues. Germline lookup yields CDR1 MNHEY and CDR2 SVGAGI. DNA of the CDR3: TGTGCCAGCACGGGACAGGGTGGCTCCTACGAGCAGTACTTC. It yields the protein CASTGQGGSYEQYF.

V usage is TRBV7-9 and J usage is TRBJ1-3; D gene uncertain. The CDR3 sequence is 16 residues long. The V gene lost 5 bases and the J gene lost 0 bases, with 14 bases spanning the gap. Germline assignment: CDR1 SEHNR and CDR2 FQNEAQ (reference sequence). CDR3 DNA sequence: TGTGCCAGCAGCGCCGTGATCCCTGGCTCTGGAAACACCATATATTTT. This encodes CASSAVIPGSGNTIYF.

This clone was counted between two and nine times. The chain employs TRBV19 and TRBJ1-2, with 12 bases lining up with TRBD1. The ends lost 6 bases at V and 8 bases at J; junction bases unmatched: 10. CDR1 is LNHDA and CDR2 is SQIVND in the germline V gene (reference sequence). The CDR3 spans 15 residues. The CDR3 DNA follows: TGTGCCAGTAGAAATCCGGGACAGGGGGCAGGAGGCTACACCTTC. Amino acids: CASRNPGQGAGGYTF.

This clone showed up just a few times. The chain is built from TRBV18 and TRBJ1-1; D unclear. CDR1 is KGHSH and CDR2 is LQKENI in the germline V gene. Trimming removed 0 bases from V and 0 bases from J, with 2 bases in between. This CDR3 region has 13 residues. CDR3: CASSPPLNTEAFF. The CDR3 DNA reads as TGTGCCAGCTCACCACCGCTGAACACTGAAGCTTTCTTT.

V gene TRBV27 combines with J gene TRBJ1-1; 7 bases are shared with TRBD1. CDR1 is MNHEY and CDR2 is SMNVEV in the germline V gene (reference sequence). Trimming at V came to 5 bases and at J to 4 bases, leaving 4 bases not matched to a gene. The CDR3 is 13 residues long. Written as DNA, the CDR3 is TGTGCCAGCAGTCAACAGGGGCGCACTGAAGCTTTCTTT. Amino acid sequence: CASSQQGRTEAFF.

V usage is TRBV6-4 and J usage is TRBJ2-3, with D possibly being TRBD1 (5 bases). This CDR3 contains 13 residues. Germline V gene lookup returns CDR1 MRHNA and CDR2 SNTAGT. Deletions cut 2 bases from V and 6 bases from J, with 9 bases between. In nucleotides, the CDR3 is TGTGCCAGCAGTGACCAGCAGGGTGATACGCAGTATTTT. Protein product: CASSDQQGDTQYF.

The chain carries TRBV30 and TRBJ1-1; unclear D gene. The CDR3 is 12 residues long. V was trimmed by 4 bases and J by 6 bases, leaving 12 bases between them. CDR1 and CDR2 from the germline V gene are GTSNPN and SVGIG (reference sequence). In DNA form, the CDR3 reads TGTGCCTGGAACAACCCGGTCCCTGAAGCTTTCTTT. Its translation: CAWNNPVPEAFF.